These 23 T cell receptor beta chains share one sample of origin, sequenced in a study of long-term antiretroviral therapy in people with HIV. Researchers report immunoSEQ v3.0 was run at survey level. Generated by immunoSEQ multiplex PCR, the TCRdb table keeps only in-frame clones and is missing some. The sample lists about 30,000 clones, 70% to 90% occurring once. Source: unsorted PBMCs, taken around 5 years before starting antiretroviral therapy. All receptors come from a man aged 50 to 60 with HIV.

CDR3 in amino acids: CASGSGGFLNTEAFF. DNA for the CDR3: TGTGCCAGCGGGTCTGGGGGGTTCCTGAACACTGAAGCTTTCTTT. This sequence joins TRBV6-1 and TRBJ1-1, with TRBD1 as a possible D gene (5 bases). The CDR3 is 15 residues long. Germline assignment: CDR1 MNHNS and CDR2 SASEGT. With 8 bases removed from V and 0 bases from J, the gap between germline ends came to 16 bases.

The CDR3 DNA is TGCGCCAGCAGCCAAACACAGGAGGGGGGAGCTTTCTTT. This codes for CASSQTQEGGAFF. The chain joins TRBV5-1 to TRBJ1-1, with D perhaps matching TRBD1 (6 bases). Trimming removed 4 bases at V and 10 bases at J, with 17 bases between. This CDR3 is built from 13 residues. Germline CDR1 SGHRS, CDR2 YFSETQ.

This chain links TRBV7-6 with TRBJ2-1, with 8 bases matching TRBD2. Germline V lookup: CDR1 SGHVS, CDR2 FNYEAQ. The CDR3 is 15 amino acids. J gave up 4 bases and V 2 bases, and 4 bases lay outside the gene matches. CDR3 loop: CASSLTSGLYNEQFF. The CDR3 DNA reads as TGTGCCAGCAGCTTAACTAGCGGACTATACAATGAGCAGTTCTTC.

The V call is TRBV7-3, the J call TRBJ2-5; tentatively, D is TRBD1 (5 bases). The CDR3 length is 13 residues. CDR1 and CDR2 (germline): SGHTA, FQGTGA. Trimming removed 5 bases at V and 3 bases at J, with 10 bases between. Here the CDR3 reads CASSNVREETQYF. CDR3 bases: TGTGCCAGCAGCAACGTCAGGGAAGAGACCCAGTACTTC.

V and J are TRBV10-3 and TRBJ2-3, with TRBD1 as a possible D gene (5 bases). This CDR3 has 13 residues. The V and J ends lost 4 bases and 3 bases respectively, with 8 bases between them. Germline V gene data show CDR1 as ENHRY and CDR2 as SYGVKD. CDR3: CAISGGATDTQYF. DNA for the CDR3: TGTGCCATCAGTGGTGGGGCAACAGATACGCAGTATTTT.

Concerning this clone itself: The junction departs from the called germline gene at one end, perhaps through a read error. The chain employs TRBV4-1 and TRBJ2-1; 10 nucleotides match TRBD2. Germline assignment: CDR1 MGHRA and CDR2 YSYEKL. The CDR3 extends over 14 amino acids. DNA of the CDR3: TGCGCCAGCAGCCAAGAGGGTCAGCGGGGGGGCCTCGTCTTC. Amino acids: CASSQEGQRGGLVF.

The chain has TRBV2 and TRBJ1-1; no firm D call. Trimming stripped 6 bases from V and 0 bases from J, with 11 bases between. Germline V gene data show CDR1 as SNHLY and CDR2 as FYNNEI. The CDR3 runs 14 residues. CDR3 protein: CASRLGRMNTEAFF. In nucleotides, the CDR3 is TGTGCCAGCAGGTTGGGCAGAATGAACACTGAAGCTTTCTTT. Complete variable domain (other parts from reference TRBV2 and TRBJ1-1): EPEVTQTPSHQVTQMGQEVILRCVPISNHLYFYWYRQILGQKVEFLVSFYNNEISEKSEIFDDQFSVERPDGSNFTLKIRSTKLEDSAMYFCASRLGRMNTEAFFGQGTRLTVV.

J is TRBJ2-1 and V is TRBV11-2; TRBD1 matches at 9 bases. Looked up from germline, CDR1 is SGHAT and CDR2 is FQNNGV. This CDR3 spans 14 amino acids. The junction had 6 bases not matched to a gene; V was cut back by 7 bases and J by 5 bases. The CDR3 DNA sequence: TGTGCCAGCACACAACAGGGGGCCGACAATGAGCAGTTCTTC. Its protein is CASTQQGADNEQFF.

V is TRBV2 and J is TRBJ1-2; D is perhaps TRBD1 (5 bases). V gave up 0 bases and J gave up 4 bases, with 15 bases separating them. Looked up from germline, CDR1 is SNHLY and CDR2 is FYNNEI. The CDR3 has 16 amino acids. CDR3 residues: CASSEAGTLGVYGYTF. The CDR3 DNA reads TGTGCCAGCAGTGAAGCGGGGACCTTGGGGGTCTATGGCTACACCTTC.

This sequence joins TRBV30 and TRBJ2-2, with no clear D. CDR1 is GTSNPN and CDR2 is SVGIG in the germline V gene (reference sequence). This CDR3 is built from 15 residues. The V gene lost 7 bases and the J gene lost 4 bases, with 19 bases spanning the gap. CDR3 loop: CASDGRPASTGELFF. The DNA for the CDR3 is TGTGCCTCGGACGGGCGTCCGGCCTCCACCGGGGAGCTGTTTTTT.

The CDR3 sequence is CATAKTSGYTGELFF. DNA of the CDR3: TGTGCCACCGCTAAGACTAGCGGCTACACCGGGGAGCTGTTTTTT. The chain uses TRBV15 and TRBJ2-2; 9 nucleotides line up with TRBD2. CDR3 length: 15 residues. Germline loops: CDR1 LNHNV, CDR2 YYDKDF (reference sequence). The V segment lost 8 bases and the J segment 3 bases; nucleotides outside the gene matches: 7.

Sample share makes this clone medium-sized. The chain recombines TRBV11-2 with TRBJ2-7; D uncertain. CDR1 and CDR2 (germline): SGHAT, FQNNGV. The CDR3 has 12 amino acids. V was shortened by 1 base and J by 10 bases, with 11 bases between the two germline ends. The CDR3 sequence: CASSLVASLQYF. In DNA form, the CDR3 reads TGTGCCAGCAGCTTAGTCGCCAGTCTCCAGTACTTC.

This clone was counted a few times. The chain has TRBV4-2 and TRBJ1-3, with D perhaps matching TRBD1 (5 bases). The germline CDR1 and CDR2 sequences are LGHNA and YNFKEQ. The length of the CDR3 is 15 residues. V was clipped by 3 bases and J by 0 bases, with 9 bases between them. The CDR3 DNA sequence: TGTGCCAGCAGCCAGACAGCTTCCTCTGGAAACACCATATATTTT. Protein product: CASSQTASSGNTIYF.

This sequence joins TRBV5-6 and TRBJ2-7; the D is unclear. The germline V gene encodes CDR1 SGHDT and CDR2 YYEEEE. The germline V and J ends were trimmed by 2 bases and 0 bases, with 6 bases remaining between them. The CDR3 extends over 13 amino acids. CDR3 sequence reads: CASSLQNSYEQYF. The DNA of the CDR3 is TGTGCCAGCAGCTTACAGAACTCCTACGAGCAGTACTTC. Using reference TRBV5-6 and TRBJ2-7 for the parts outside the CDR3, the full variable domain is DAGVTQSPTHLIKTRGQQVTLRCSPKSGHDTVSWYQQALGQGPQFIFQYYEEEERQRGNFPDRFSGHQFPNYSSELNVNALLLGDSALYLCASSLQNSYEQYFGPGTRLTVT.

This chain joins TRBV13 and TRBJ1-2, with D possibly being TRBD1 (6 bases). Germline CDR1 is PRHDT and CDR2 is FYEKMQ (reference sequence). This CDR3 region has 15 residues. The V end lost 1 base, the J end lost 8 bases, and 17 bases lay between the germline ends. CDR3 bases: TGTGCCAGCAGCTTAGTGGACGCGGGGGCGCCGGGCTACACCTTC. This translates into CASSLVDAGAPGYTF.

The V and J genes are TRBV29-1 and TRBJ2-1; D may match TRBD1 or TRBD2 (5 bases each). The V end was cut by 5 bases, the J end by 0 bases, with 14 bases between. The V gene's germline CDR1 is SQVTM and CDR2 ANQGSEA. This CDR3 is built from 15 residues. The CDR3 loop is CSVYGTVSSYNEQFF. CDR3 in DNA: TGCAGCGTTTACGGGACGGTTAGCTCCTACAATGAGCAGTTCTTC.

V gene TRBV14 combines with J gene TRBJ2-6; D not resolved. The CDR3 runs to 16 residues. The germline gives CDR1 SGHDN, CDR2 FVKESK. V lost 0 bases, J lost 1 base, and 7 bases lay in between. The CDR3 reads CASSQDYGSGANVLTF. In nucleotides, the CDR3 is TGTGCCAGCAGCCAAGATTACGGGTCTGGGGCCAACGTCCTGACTTTC.

The rearrangement uses TRBV4-2 and TRBJ2-5; 11 bases match TRBD2. The length of the CDR3 is 16 residues. Germline CDR1 reads LGHNA; CDR2 reads YNFKEQ. Losses at the gene ends were 1 base for V and 1 base for J; bases not matched to a gene: 2. In DNA, the CDR3 is TGTGCCAGCAGCCAAGCGGGACTAGCGGTCCAAGAGACCCAGTACTTC. Amino acids: CASSQAGLAVQETQYF.

The chain combines TRBV7-8 with TRBJ2-7; the match to TRBD2 covers 8 bases. The CDR3 loop spans 15 amino acids. V was clipped by 3 bases and J by 3 bases; unmatched bases: 7. The germline V gene encodes CDR1 SGHVS and CDR2 FQNEAQ. CDR3 coding DNA: TGTGCCAGCAGCTTCTTGGAAACTAGCGGCTACGAGCAGTACTTC. Its protein product is CASSFLETSGYEQYF.

The rearrangement uses TRBV9 and TRBJ1-1; D is ambiguous. Germline-derived CDR1 and CDR2 are SGDLS and YYNGEE. V was clipped by 0 bases and J by 0 bases, with 9 bases between them. This CDR3 contains 15 residues. Here the CDR3 reads CASSVGWALNTEAFF. CDR3 nucleotides: TGTGCCAGCAGCGTAGGCTGGGCATTGAACACTGAAGCTTTCTTT.

The CDR3 bases are TGTGCCAGCACCAACAACAATGGGGCTCTGGGAGGCTACACCTTC. It specifies CASTNNNGALGGYTF. V is TRBV6-1 and J is TRBJ1-2; TRBD1 is a possible D gene (5 bases). From germline, CDR1 is MNHNS and CDR2 SASEGT. Trimming shortened V by 7 bases and J by 8 bases, and 23 bases separated the two germline ends. The CDR3 has 15 residues.

V and J are TRBV5-5 and TRBJ2-7; D gene unclear. Looked up from germline, CDR1 is SGHKS and CDR2 is YYEKEE (reference sequence). V gave up 2 bases and J gave up 6 bases, with 12 bases separating them. This CDR3 has 13 residues. CDR3 DNA sequence: TGTGCCAGCAGCTTTTTGCCGAACTCCGAGCAGTACTTC. It specifies CASSFLPNSEQYF.

The J gene is TRBJ1-2, the V gene TRBV5-1; no clear D gene. The CDR3 consists of 14 residues. The germline V gene has CDR1 SGHRS and CDR2 YFSETQ. V lost 0 bases, J lost 4 bases, and 10 bases lay in between. CDR3 DNA sequence: TGCGCCAGCAGCTTGGGACGGGATTTCTATGGCTACACCTTC. This gives the protein CASSLGRDFYGYTF.